A selection of T cell receptor beta chains follows, all from one sample in a study of T cell repertoires in cytomegalovirus infection. TCRdb reanalysed the reads using MiXCR and keeps one entry per CDR3 protein. The data show some 350,000 distinct CDR3 sequences, with 25% to 35% seen just once and over 15% held by the top ten. No cognate antigen is known for these TCRs. The starting material was cultured PBMCs, obtained from culture after CMV antigen stimulation. The receptors originated from a human donor in good health (CMV status not recorded). Some clones in this sample may be carry-over from other donors' samples. The CDR3 runs from the conserved cysteine through the conserved F or W. A D gene is named only where the DNA matches it firmly. For some rows the clone size is stated as once, few or many, or as a class when expanded; others skip it.

d_gene | j_gene | len | v_gene | abundance | CDR3aa | CDR3nt
TRBD2 | TRBJ2-3 | 19 | TRBV11-2 | once | CASSLDGTSGRWGTDTQYF | TGTGCCAGCAGCTTAGATGGGACTAGCGGGAGGTGGGGCACAGATACGCAGTATTTT
TRBD2 | TRBJ2-5 | 13 | TRBV7-2 | once | CASSLAPGGSVYF | TGTGCCAGCAGCTTAGCCCCGGGGGGTTCGGTGTACTTC
- | TRBJ2-7 | 11 | TRBV20-1 | - | CSANLAFEQYF | TGCAGTGCTAATCTAGCTTTCGAGCAGTACTTC
TRBD2 | TRBJ2-1 | 15 | TRBV9 | - | CASSVIGRVYNEQFF | TGTGCCAGCAGCGTTATCGGGAGGGTGTACAATGAGCAGTTCTTC
TRBD2 | TRBJ2-7 | 17 | TRBV4-1 | few | CASSPRTSGPHPYEQYF | TGCGCCAGCAGCCCCCGGACTAGCGGCCCCCATCCCTACGAGCAGTACTTC
- | TRBJ1-6 | 17 | TRBV19 | once | CASSNFAGLLRNSPLHF | TGTGCCAGTAGTAACTTCGCGGGACTCCTCAGGAATTCACCCCTCCACTTT
TRBD1 | TRBJ2-3 | 15 | TRBV12-3/TRBV12-4 | - | CASSWTGASTDTQYF | TGTGCCAGCAGTTGGACAGGTGCTAGCACAGATACGCAGTATTTT
TRBD2 | TRBJ2-5 | 16 | TRBV7-9 | few | CASSMGTSGGKETQYF | TGTGCCAGCAGCATGGGGACTAGCGGGGGGAAAGAGACCCAGTACTTC
- | TRBJ2-2 | 14 | TRBV28 | - | CASSAPRGLGELFF | TGTGCCAGCAGTGCGCCCAGGGGCCTGGGGGAGCTGTTTTTT
TRBD2 | TRBJ2-7 | 14 | TRBV2 | few | CASSGLAGEDEQYF | TGTGCCAGCAGTGGGCTAGCGGGGGAAGACGAGCAGTACTTC